Following are 25 T cell receptor beta chains from one sample sequenced in a study of control samples from healthy donors and cancer patients. Libraries were prepared by immunoSEQ multiplex PCR; TCRdb keeps only in-frame clonotypes and omits some of them. Here the sample spans 35,000 to 45,000 clones, roughly 85% being singletons. Material: blood. The origin of the receptors is a man aged 55 to 69 in good health.

The rearrangement joins TRBV10-3 to TRBJ1-1; unclear D gene. V was clipped by 2 bases and J by 6 bases, with 10 bases between them. The germline V gene has CDR1 ENHRY and CDR2 SYGVKD. This CDR3 comprises 13 residues. This CDR3 is CAISELAVAEAFF. The CDR3 bases are TGTGCCATCAGTGAGCTAGCAGTAGCTGAAGCTTTCTTT.

In this sample, this clone turned up a few times. The rearrangement links TRBV5-1 to TRBJ2-3, with a possible D match to TRBD1 (6 bases). Germline V CDR1 and CDR2: SGHRS, YFSETQ. V lost 5 bases and J 2 bases, leaving 12 bases between the germline ends. The CDR3 has 14 amino acids. CDR3 DNA sequence: TGCGCCAGCAGTCGAGACAGGCTCACAGATACGCAGTATTTT. Its translation is CASSRDRLTDTQYF.

The sample holds one count of this clone. The chain links TRBV21-1 to TRBJ2-7; the table's TRBD1 call for D was not verified on the DNA. TRBV21-1 is a pseudogene segment. This CDR3 contains 18 residues. CDR3 DNA sequence: TGTGCCAGCAGCAAAAAGAGCGGGAATTTGGACAGGGTAGACGAGCAGTACTTC. Protein sequence: CASSKKSGNLDRVDEQYF.

This sequence joins TRBV30 and TRBJ1-2; 9 bases agree with TRBD1. The V gene's germline CDR1 is GTSNPN and CDR2 SVGIG (reference sequence). The CDR3 loop spans 13 amino acids. V lost 3 bases and J lost 5; bases outside the gene matches: 4. The CDR3 nucleotides read TGTGCCTGGAGCCGGGACAGGGTTTATGGCTACACCTTC. Amino acids: CAWSRDRVYGYTF.

Within the sample, this clone is medium-sized (0.01 to 0.1%). The V call is TRBV5-4, the J call TRBJ2-7; TRBD2 matches at 13 bases. Germline CDR1 reads SGHNT; CDR2 reads YYREEE (reference sequence). This CDR3 is built from 16 residues. After removal of 4 bases from V and 1 base from J, the junction contained 5 bases not matched to a gene. The CDR3 loop reads CASSRWTSGSSYEQYF. The CDR3 DNA follows: TGTGCCAGCAGCCGTTGGACTAGCGGGAGTTCCTACGAGCAGTACTTC.

The V gene is TRBV7-8, the J gene TRBJ2-7; 8 nucleotides line up with TRBD1. V shed 2 bases, J shed 2 bases, and the junction held 2 bases outside the gene matches. Looked up from germline, CDR1 is SGHVS and CDR2 is FQNEAQ. This CDR3 has 14 residues. CDR3 sequence: CASSLRQGTYEQYF. The CDR3 nucleotides are TGTGCCAGCAGCTTACGACAGGGGACCTACGAGCAGTACTTC.

Written as DNA, the CDR3 is TGTGCCAGCAGCTCGAGACAGGGATCCACCGGGGAGCTGTTTTTT. It specifies CASSSRQGSTGELFF. J is TRBJ2-2 and V is TRBV7-9; 7 bases match TRBD1. CDR1 is SEHNR, CDR2 FQNEAQ, per germline (reference sequence). The trim removed 4 bases at V and 4 bases at J, leaving 6 bases unmatched. CDR3 length equals 15 residues.

The V gene is TRBV6-5, the J gene TRBJ1-2; D uncertain. The CDR3 sequence is 15 residues long. The germline V gene has CDR1 MNHEY and CDR2 SVGAGI. V lost 3 bases, J lost 3 bases, and 14 bases lay in between. The CDR3 sequence: CASSYTDGWDYGYTF. Written as DNA, the CDR3 is TGTGCCAGCAGTTATACGGACGGTTGGGACTATGGCTACACCTTC.

The rearrangement uses TRBV9 and TRBJ1-3; 8 positions agree with TRBD1. The CDR3 sequence is 17 residues long. Unmatched junction bases numbered 5, after V lost 0 bases and J lost 0 bases. In germline, CDR1 is SGDLS, CDR2 YYNGEE. The CDR3 spells CASSVDGRGRSGNTIYF. For the CDR3, the DNA is TGTGCCAGCAGCGTAGATGGCAGGGGGCGCTCTGGAAACACCATATATTTT.

The rearrangement links TRBV7-2 to TRBJ1-1; D ambiguous. V lost 5 bases, J lost 1 base, and 8 bases lay in between. The germline gives CDR1 SGHTA, CDR2 FQGNSA. This CDR3 region has 13 residues. In nucleotides, the CDR3 is TGTGCCAGCAGCCTAACACGGAACACTGAAGCTTTCTTT. Its protein is CASSLTRNTEAFF.

The genes are TRBV19 and TRBJ1-2, with TRBD1 matching over 7 bases. J was trimmed by 4 bases and V by 7 bases; bases with no gene match: 3. Germline CDR1 LNHDA, CDR2 SQIVND (reference sequence). The CDR3 has 12 amino acids. CDR3 DNA sequence: TGTGCCAGTACGGGACAGACCTATGGCTACACCTTC. Protein sequence: CASTGQTYGYTF.

The J gene is TRBJ2-5, the V gene TRBV5-4; TRBD1 aligns across 7 bases. This CDR3 is 13 amino acids long. Germline V gene sequence: CDR1 SGHNT, CDR2 YYREEE (reference sequence). The V segment lost 6 bases and the J segment 2 bases; nucleotides outside the gene matches: 4. CDR3 sequence reads: CASTAQGQETQYF. CDR3 DNA sequence: TGTGCCAGCACCGCACAGGGGCAAGAGACCCAGTACTTC.

This chain connects TRBV27 to TRBJ1-1; tentative D call: TRBD1 (5 bases). Germline V lookup: CDR1 MNHEY, CDR2 SMNVEV (reference sequence). This CDR3 spans 18 amino acids. Trimming shortened V by 6 bases and J by 0 bases, and 23 bases separated the two germline ends. CDR3 in amino acids: CASSLIGGGWGMNTEAFF. The CDR3, as DNA: TGTGCCAGCAGCCTGATAGGTGGGGGTTGGGGCATGAACACTGAAGCTTTCTTT.

Here the CDR3 reads CASSLVGQPGTDTQYF. CDR3 DNA: TGTGCCAGCAGCTTAGTAGGACAGCCGGGCACAGATACGCAGTATTTT. The chain joins TRBV11-2 to TRBJ2-3; D is possibly TRBD1 (6 bases). V was pared by 1 base and J by 1 base, with 12 bases between. This CDR3 comprises 16 residues. Per the germline V gene, CDR1 is SGHAT and CDR2 is FQNNGV.

This chain connects TRBV12-3 or TRBV12-4 to TRBJ1-2; D is unresolved. The length of the CDR3 is 13 residues. With 4 bases removed from V and 8 bases from J, the gap between germline ends came to 14 bases. Written as DNA, the CDR3 is TGTGCCAGCAGTTCCAACAATAATCACGGCTACACCTTC. It specifies CASSSNNNHGYTF.

The rearrangement links TRBV2 to TRBJ1-2; D not certain. The CDR3 is 13 residues long. Germline V gives CDR1 SNHLY, CDR2 FYNNEI. Trimming took 9 bases from V and 0 from J, leaving 11 bases between them. CDR3 residues: CASMRRANYGYTF. DNA of the CDR3: TGTGCCAGTATGCGTCGGGCTAACTATGGCTACACCTTC.

The V and J genes are TRBV18 and TRBJ1-6; TRBD1 agrees at 7 bases. Germline lookup yields CDR1 KGHSH and CDR2 LQKENI. The CDR3 loop spans 14 amino acids. J was trimmed by 9 bases and V by 2 bases; bases with no gene match: 4. The CDR3: CASSPETGSSPLHF. For the CDR3, the DNA is TGTGCCAGCTCACCAGAGACAGGGTCTTCACCCCTCCACTTT.

Here the CDR3 DNA reads TGTGCCAGCAGCGGACAGGGGGCGCGAAATACGCAGTATTTT. Its translation is CASSGQGARNTQYF. The V call is TRBV9, the J call TRBJ2-3; 10 nucleotides agree with TRBD1. The germline V gene has CDR1 SGDLS and CDR2 YYNGEE. Losses at the gene ends were 3 bases for V and 7 bases for J; bases not matched to a gene: 5. The CDR3 extends over 14 amino acids.

This clone was detected only once. J is TRBJ1-3 and V is TRBV19, with D perhaps TRBD1 (5 bases). CDR1 is LNHDA, CDR2 SQIVND, per germline (reference sequence). This CDR3 is built from 15 residues. The V end lost 5 bases, the J end lost 4 bases, and 15 bases lay between the germline ends. As DNA, the CDR3 is TGTGCCAGTAGTCCTTCGACAGCGTGGGGAAACACCATATATTTT. This codes for CASSPSTAWGNTIYF.

The J gene is TRBJ1-1, the V gene TRBV11-3; D ambiguous. Trimming removed 1 base from V and 1 base from J, with 7 bases in between. Germline V lookup: CDR1 SGHNT, CDR2 YENEEA. The CDR3 is 14 residues long. In DNA, the CDR3 is TGTGCCAGCAGCTTAGGGCCGGAGAACACTGAAGCTTTCTTT. This translates into CASSLGPENTEAFF. Drawing the rest from reference TRBV11-3 and TRBJ1-1, the complete variable domain is EAGVVQSPRYKIIEKKQPVAFWCNPISGHNTLYWYLQNLGQGPELLIRYENEEAVDDSQLPKDRFSAERLKGVDSTLKIQPAELGDSAVYLCASSLGPENTEAFFGQGTRLTVV.

CDR3 in amino acids: CATAQGMNTEAFF. In DNA, the CDR3 is TGTGCCACCGCACAGGGCATGAACACTGAAGCTTTCTTT. J is TRBJ1-1 and V is TRBV18; a possible D gene is TRBD1 (6 bases). Trimming stripped 10 bases from V and 0 bases from J, with 12 bases between. Germline loops: CDR1 KGHSH, CDR2 LQKENI. CDR3 length: 13 residues.

The CDR3 DNA reads TGTGCCAGCACCGGGACAGCCTCAGGTACCCAGTACTTC. It is translated as CASTGTASGTQYF. V is TRBV28 and J is TRBJ2-5, with 7 bases identical to TRBD1. Germline assignment: CDR1 MDHEN and CDR2 SYDVKM. After removal of 7 bases from V and 8 bases from J, the junction contained 10 bases not matched to a gene. This CDR3 has 13 amino acids.

This chain uses TRBV6-2 or TRBV6-3 with TRBJ1-5; D remains ambiguous. V shed 6 bases and J shed 3 bases, with 12 bases lying between them. CDR1 is MNHEY and CDR2 is SVGEGT in the germline V gene. The CDR3 runs to 14 residues. In DNA, the CDR3 is TGTGCCAGCAGCACTGACACTTTCAATCAGCCCCAGCATTTT. This sequence encodes CASSTDTFNQPQHF.

This sequence joins TRBV24-1 and TRBJ1-5; tentatively, D is TRBD1 (6 bases). The V gene's germline CDR1 is KGHDR and CDR2 SFDVKD. CDR3 length equals 12 residues. Trimming took off 9 bases at V and 7 bases at J, with 12 bases between the two ends. Here the CDR3 reads CATGGGGQPQHF. CDR3 sequence (DNA): TGTGCCACCGGGGGAGGGGGGCAGCCCCAGCATTTT.

This chain uses TRBV6-2 or TRBV6-3 with TRBJ2-1; TRBD2 matches at 10 bases. The CDR3 loop spans 16 amino acids. Germline-derived CDR1 and CDR2 are MNHEY and SVGEGT. The J segment lost 7 bases and the V segment lost 5 bases, leaving 11 bases of the junction unmatched. The CDR3 nucleotides read TGTGCCAGCAGTAACGAAGCGGGGGGGTTTATTAATGAGCAGTTCTTC. Amino acids: CASSNEAGGFINEQFF.